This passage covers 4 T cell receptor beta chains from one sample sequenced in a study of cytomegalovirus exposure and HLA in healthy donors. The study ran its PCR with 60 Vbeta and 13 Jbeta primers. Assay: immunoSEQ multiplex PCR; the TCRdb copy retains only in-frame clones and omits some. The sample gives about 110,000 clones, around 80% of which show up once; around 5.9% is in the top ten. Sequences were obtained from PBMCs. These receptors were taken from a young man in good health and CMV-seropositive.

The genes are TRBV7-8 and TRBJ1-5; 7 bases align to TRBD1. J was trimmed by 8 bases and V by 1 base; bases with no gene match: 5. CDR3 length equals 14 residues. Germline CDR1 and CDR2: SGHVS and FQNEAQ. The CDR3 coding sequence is TGTGCCAGCAGCTTAGATGACAGGGTGAAGCCCCAGCATTTT. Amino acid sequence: CASSLDDRVKPQHF.

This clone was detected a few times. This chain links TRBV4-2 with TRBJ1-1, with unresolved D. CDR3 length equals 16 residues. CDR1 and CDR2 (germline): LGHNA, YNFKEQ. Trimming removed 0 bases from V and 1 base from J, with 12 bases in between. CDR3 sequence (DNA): TGTGCCAGCAGCCAAGAAGAGGCGTGGTCGAACACTGAAGCTTTCTTT. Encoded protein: CASSQEEAWSNTEAFF.

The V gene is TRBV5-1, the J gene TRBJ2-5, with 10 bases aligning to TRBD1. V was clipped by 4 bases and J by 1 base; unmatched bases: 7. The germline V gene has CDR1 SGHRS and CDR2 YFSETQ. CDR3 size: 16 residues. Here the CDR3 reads CASSTTGTGVQETQYF. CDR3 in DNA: TGCGCCAGCAGCACCACCGGGACAGGGGTCCAAGAGACCCAGTACTTC.

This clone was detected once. CDR3 nucleotides: TGTGCCAGCAGCGTAGAGACTAGCTTCTACGAGCAGTACTTC. It encodes CASSVETSFYEQYF. The J gene is TRBJ2-5, the V gene TRBV9; the match to TRBD2 covers 7 bases. The J call may be wrong; the DNA end is better matched by TRBJ2-7. This CDR3 comprises 14 residues. The V gene's germline CDR1 is SGDLS and CDR2 YYNGEE.